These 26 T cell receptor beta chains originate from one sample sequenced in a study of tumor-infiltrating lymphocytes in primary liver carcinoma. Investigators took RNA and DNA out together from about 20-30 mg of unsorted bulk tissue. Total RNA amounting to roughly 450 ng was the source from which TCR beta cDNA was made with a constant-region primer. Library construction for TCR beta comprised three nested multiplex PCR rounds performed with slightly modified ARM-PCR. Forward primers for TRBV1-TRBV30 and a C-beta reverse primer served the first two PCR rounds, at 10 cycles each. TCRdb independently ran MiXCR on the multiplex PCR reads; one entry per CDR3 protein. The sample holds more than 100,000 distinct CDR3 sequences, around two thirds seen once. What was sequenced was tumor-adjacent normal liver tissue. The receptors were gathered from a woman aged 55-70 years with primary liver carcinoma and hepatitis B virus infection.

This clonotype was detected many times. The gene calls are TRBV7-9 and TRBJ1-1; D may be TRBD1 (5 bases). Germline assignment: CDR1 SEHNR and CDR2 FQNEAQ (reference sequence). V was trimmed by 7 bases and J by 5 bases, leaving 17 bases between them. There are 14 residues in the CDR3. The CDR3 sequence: CASISGFMRTEAFF. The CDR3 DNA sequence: TGTGCCAGCATCTCAGGGTTTATGCGGACTGAAGCTTTCTTT.

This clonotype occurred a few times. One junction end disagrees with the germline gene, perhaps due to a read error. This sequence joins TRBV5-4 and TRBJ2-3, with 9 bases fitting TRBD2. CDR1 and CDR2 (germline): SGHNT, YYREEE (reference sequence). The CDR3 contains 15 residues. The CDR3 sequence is CTSSFLASGTDTQYF. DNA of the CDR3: TGTACCAGCAGCTTTCTGGCTAGCGGGACGGATACGCAGTATTTT. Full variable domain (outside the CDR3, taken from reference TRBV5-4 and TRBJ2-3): ETGVTQSPTHLIKTRGQQVTLRCSSQSGHNTVSWYQQALGQGPQFIFQYYREEENGRGNFPPRFSGLQFPNYSSELNVNALELDDSALYLCTSSFLASGTDTQYFGPGTRLTVL.

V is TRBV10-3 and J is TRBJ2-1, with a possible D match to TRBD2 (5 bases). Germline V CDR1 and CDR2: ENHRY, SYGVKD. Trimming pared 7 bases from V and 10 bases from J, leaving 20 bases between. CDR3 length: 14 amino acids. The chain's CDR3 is CAITTGLAWAEQFF. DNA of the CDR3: TGTGCCATCACCACCGGACTGGCGTGGGCAGAGCAGTTCTTC.

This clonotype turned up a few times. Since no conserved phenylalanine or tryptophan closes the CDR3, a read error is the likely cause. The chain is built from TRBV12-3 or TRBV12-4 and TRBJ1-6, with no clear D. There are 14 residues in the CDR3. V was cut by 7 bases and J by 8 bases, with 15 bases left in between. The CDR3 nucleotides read TGTGCCAGCACCCCGGATGATCGGGATTCACCCCTCCACCTT. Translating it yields CASTPDDRDSPLHL.

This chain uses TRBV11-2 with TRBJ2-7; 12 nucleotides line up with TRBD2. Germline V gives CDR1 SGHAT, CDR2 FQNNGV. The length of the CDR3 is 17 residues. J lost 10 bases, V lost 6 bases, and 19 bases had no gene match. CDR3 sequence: CASSYNQPGLAGWEQYF. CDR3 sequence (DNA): TGTGCCAGCAGTTACAACCAGCCGGGACTAGCGGGCTGGGAACAGTACTTC.

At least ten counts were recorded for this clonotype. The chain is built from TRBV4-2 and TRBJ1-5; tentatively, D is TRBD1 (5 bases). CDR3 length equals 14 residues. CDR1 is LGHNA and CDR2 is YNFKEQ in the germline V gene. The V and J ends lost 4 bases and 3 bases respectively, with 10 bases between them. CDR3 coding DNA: TGTGCCAGCAGCCCCCGGGGCCTCAATCAGCCCCAGCATTTT. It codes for CASSPRGLNQPQHF.

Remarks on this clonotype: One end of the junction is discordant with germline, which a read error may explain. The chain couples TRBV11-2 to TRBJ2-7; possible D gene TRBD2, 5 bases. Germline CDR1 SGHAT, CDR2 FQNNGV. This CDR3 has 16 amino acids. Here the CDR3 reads CASSLERSSSSYGQYF. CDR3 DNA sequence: TGTGCCAGCAGCTTAGAAAGGTCTAGCAGCTCCTACGGGCAATACTTT.

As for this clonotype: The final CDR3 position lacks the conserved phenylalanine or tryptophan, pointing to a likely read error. In DNA form, the CDR3 reads TGTACCAGCAGCTTAGATTGGGCTAACTGTGGCTACACCTCC. Protein sequence: CTSSLDWANCGYTS. The rearrangement links TRBV11-2 to TRBJ1-2; D gene uncertain. This CDR3 has 14 amino acids. Germline-derived CDR1 and CDR2 are SGHAT and FQNNGV.

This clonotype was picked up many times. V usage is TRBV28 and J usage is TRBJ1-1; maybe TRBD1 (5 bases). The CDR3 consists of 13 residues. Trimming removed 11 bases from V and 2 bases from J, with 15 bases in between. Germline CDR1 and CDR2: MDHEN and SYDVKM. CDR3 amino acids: CAGGRAANTEAFF. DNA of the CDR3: TGTGCCGGGGGGAGGGCGGCCAACACTGAAGCTTTCTTT.

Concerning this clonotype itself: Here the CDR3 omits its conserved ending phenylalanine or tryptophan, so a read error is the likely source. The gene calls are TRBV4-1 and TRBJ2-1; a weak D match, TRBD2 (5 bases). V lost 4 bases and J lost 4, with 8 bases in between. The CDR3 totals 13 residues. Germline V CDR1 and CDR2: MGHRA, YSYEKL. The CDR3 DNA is TGCGCCAGCAGCCGAGACTATTACAATGAGCAGTTCTCC. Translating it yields CASSRDYYNEQFS.

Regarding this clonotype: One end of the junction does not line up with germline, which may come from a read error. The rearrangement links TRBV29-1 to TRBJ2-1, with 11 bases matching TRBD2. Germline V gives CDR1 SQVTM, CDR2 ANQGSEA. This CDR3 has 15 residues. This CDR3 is CSVELAGGLGNKQFF. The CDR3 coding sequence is TGCAGCGTTGAACTAGCGGGAGGCCTCGGCAATAAGCAATTCTTC.

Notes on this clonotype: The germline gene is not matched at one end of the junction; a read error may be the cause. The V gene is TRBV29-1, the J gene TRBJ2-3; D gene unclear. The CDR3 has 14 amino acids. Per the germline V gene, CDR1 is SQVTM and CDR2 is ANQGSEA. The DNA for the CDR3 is TGCAGCGTTGACGTGGAGAGCCGCACGGATATGCAGTATTTT. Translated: CSVDVESRTDMQYF.

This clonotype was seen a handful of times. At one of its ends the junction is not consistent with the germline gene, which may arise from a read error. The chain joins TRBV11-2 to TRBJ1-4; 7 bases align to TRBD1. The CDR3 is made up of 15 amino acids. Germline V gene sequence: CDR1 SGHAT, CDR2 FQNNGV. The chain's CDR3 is CTSSFTGQKNEKLFF. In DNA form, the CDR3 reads TGTACCAGCAGCTTTACGGGACAGAAAAATGAGAAACTGTTTTTT.

CDR3 sequence reads: CSVVWPAGGLQYNEQFF. In DNA form, the CDR3 reads TGCAGCGTTGTTTGGCCAGCGGGAGGCCTCCAGTACAATGAGCAGTTCTTC. V usage is TRBV29-1 and J usage is TRBJ2-1, with TRBD2 matching 9 bases. J was trimmed by 4 bases and V by 4 bases; bases with no gene match: 14. CDR1 is SQVTM and CDR2 is ANQGSEA in the germline V gene. This CDR3 contains 17 residues.

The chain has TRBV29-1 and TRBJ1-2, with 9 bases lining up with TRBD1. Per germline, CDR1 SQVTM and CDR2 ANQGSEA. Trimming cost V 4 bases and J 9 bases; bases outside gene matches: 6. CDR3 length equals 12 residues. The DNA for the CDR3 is TGCAGCGTTGGACAGGGGGTCGACAGCTACACCTTC. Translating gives CSVGQGVDSYTF.

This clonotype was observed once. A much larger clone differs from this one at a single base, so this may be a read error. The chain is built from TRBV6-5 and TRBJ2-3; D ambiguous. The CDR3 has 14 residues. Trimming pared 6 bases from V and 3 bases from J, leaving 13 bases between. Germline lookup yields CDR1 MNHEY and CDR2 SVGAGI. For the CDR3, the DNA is TGTGCCAGCAGCAATGGCAAGGGAACAGATACGCAGTATTTT. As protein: CASSNGKGTDTQYF.

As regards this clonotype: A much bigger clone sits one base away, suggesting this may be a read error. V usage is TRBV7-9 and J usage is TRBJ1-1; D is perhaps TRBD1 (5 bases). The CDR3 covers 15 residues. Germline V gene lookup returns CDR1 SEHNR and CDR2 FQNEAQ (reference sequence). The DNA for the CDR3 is TGTGCCAGCAACTTCGGGGACCGGGGGAACACTGAAGCTTCCTTT. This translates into CASNFGDRGNTEASF. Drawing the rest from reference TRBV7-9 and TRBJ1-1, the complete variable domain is DTGVSQNPRHKITKRGQNVTFRCDPISEHNRLYWYRQTLGQGPEFLTYFQNEAQLEKSRLLSDRFSAERPKGSFSTLEIQRTEQGDSAMYLCASNFGDRGNTEASFGQGTRLTVV.

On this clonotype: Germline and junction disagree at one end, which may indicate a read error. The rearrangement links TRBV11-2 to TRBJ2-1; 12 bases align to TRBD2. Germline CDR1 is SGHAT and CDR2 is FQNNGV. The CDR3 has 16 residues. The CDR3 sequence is CASGLTSGRTYNGQFF. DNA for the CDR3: TGTGCCAGCGGCTTAACTAGCGGGAGGACCTACAATGGACAGTTCTTC.

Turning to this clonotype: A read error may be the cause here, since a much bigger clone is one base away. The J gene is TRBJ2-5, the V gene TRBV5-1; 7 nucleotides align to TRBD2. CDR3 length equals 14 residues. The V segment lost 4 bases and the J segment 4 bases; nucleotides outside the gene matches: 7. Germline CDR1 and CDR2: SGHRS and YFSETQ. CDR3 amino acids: CASSPTSVPETQYF. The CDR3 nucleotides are TGCGCCAGCAGCCCAACTAGCGTCCCAGAGACCCAGTACTTC.

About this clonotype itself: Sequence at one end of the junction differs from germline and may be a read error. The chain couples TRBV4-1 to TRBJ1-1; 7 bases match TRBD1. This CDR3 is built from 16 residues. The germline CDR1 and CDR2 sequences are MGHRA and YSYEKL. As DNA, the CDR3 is TGCGCAAGCAGCCAAGGCCCAGGGGGTGGGTACACTGAAGCTTTCTTT. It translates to CASSQGPGGGYTEAFF.

The CDR3: CASSQERLGEQYV. CDR3 bases: TGTGCCAGCAGCCAAGAGCGACTCGGCGAGCAGTACGTC. The V and J genes are TRBV4-2 and TRBJ2-7; D is ambiguous. The germline gives CDR1 LGHNA, CDR2 YNFKEQ. V dropped 0 bases and J dropped 6 bases, with 9 bases sitting between them. The CDR3 extends over 13 amino acids.

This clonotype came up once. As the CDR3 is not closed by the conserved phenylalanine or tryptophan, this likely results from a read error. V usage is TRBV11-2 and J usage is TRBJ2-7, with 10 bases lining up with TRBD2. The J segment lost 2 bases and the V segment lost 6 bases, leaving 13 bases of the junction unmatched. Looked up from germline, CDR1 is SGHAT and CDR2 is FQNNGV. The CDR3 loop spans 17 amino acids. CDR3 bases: TGTGCCAGCAGTACACAACGGACTAGCGGACTGACCTACGAGCAGTACCTC. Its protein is CASSTQRTSGLTYEQYL.

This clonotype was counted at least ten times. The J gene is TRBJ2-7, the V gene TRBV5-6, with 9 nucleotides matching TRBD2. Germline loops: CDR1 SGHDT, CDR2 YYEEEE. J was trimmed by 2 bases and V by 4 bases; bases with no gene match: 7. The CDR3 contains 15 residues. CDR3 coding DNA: TGTGCCAGCAGCCCCGGACTAGCGAGAACCTACGAGCAGTACTTC. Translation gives CASSPGLARTYEQYF.

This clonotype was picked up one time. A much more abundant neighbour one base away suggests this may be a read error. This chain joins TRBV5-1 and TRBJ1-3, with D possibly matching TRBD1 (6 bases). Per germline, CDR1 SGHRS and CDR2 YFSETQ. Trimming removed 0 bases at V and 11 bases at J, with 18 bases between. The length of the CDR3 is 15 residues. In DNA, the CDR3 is TGCGCCAGCAGCTTGGCCCGGCAGGGGAAGGACGCCATATATTTT. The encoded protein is CASSLARQGKDAIYF. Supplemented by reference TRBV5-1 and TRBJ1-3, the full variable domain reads KAGVTQTPRYLIKTRGQQVTLSCSPISGHRSVSWYQQTPGQGLQFLFEYFSETQRNKGNFPGRFSGRQFSNSRSEMNVSTLELGDSALYLCASSLARQGKDAIYFGEGSWLTVV.

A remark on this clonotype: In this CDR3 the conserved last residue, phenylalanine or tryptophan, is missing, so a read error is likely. The CDR3 here is CASSLVGGRGTGELFL. DNA for the CDR3: TGTGCCAGCAGCCTGGTGGGCGGGAGAGGCACCGGGGAGCTGTTTCTT. The gene calls are TRBV11-2 and TRBJ2-2, with 7 bases aligning to TRBD2. Germline assignment: CDR1 SGHAT and CDR2 FQNNGV. The CDR3 has 16 residues. Germline trimming cut 5 bases from V and 4 bases from J; bases unmatched to any gene: 10.

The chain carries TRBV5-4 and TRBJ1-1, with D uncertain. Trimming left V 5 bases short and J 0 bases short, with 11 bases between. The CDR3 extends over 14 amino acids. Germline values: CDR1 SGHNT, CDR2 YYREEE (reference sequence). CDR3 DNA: TGTGCCAGCAGTTTGAGGTGCTTGAACACTGAAGCTTTCTTT. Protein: CASSLRCLNTEAFF.